The T cell receptor (beta chain) under discussion was sequenced for a study of CD8+CD57+ T cells in acquired aplastic anemia. This clonotype was picked up many times. The CDR3 runs 16 residues. The V gene lost 5 bases and the J gene lost 4 bases, with 20 bases spanning the gap. Genomic DNA provided the template from which TCR beta VDJ and CDR3 profiles were obtained. TCRdb re-derived calls from the reads in MiXCR, one entry per CDR3 protein. Here the sample spans fewer than 150,000 distinct CDR3 sequences, around 48% being singletons. The sequenced material came from sorted CD4+, CD8+, or CD8+CD57+ T cells (not recorded which) from PBMCs. The receptor comes from a human donor in good health, serving as a control. The chain couples TRBV12-3 or TRBV12-4 to TRBJ1-2; no definite D call. CDR3 DNA: TGTGCCAGCAGTGACACCTCGACGGGATCGGCCTATGGCTACACCTTC. Its translation: CASSDTSTGSAYGYTF.